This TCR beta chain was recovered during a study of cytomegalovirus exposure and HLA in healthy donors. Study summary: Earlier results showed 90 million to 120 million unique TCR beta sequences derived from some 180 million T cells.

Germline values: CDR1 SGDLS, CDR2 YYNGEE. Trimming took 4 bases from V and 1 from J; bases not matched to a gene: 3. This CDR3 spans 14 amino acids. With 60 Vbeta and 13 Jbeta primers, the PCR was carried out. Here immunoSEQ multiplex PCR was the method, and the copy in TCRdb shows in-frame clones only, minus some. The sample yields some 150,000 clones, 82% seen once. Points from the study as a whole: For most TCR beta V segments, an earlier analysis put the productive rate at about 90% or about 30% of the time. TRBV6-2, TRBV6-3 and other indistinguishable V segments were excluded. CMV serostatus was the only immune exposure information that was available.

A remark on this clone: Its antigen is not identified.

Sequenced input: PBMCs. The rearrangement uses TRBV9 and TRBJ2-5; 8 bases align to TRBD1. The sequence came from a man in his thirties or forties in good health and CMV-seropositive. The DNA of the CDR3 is TGTGCCAGCAGCTACGACAGGGGCCAAGAGACCCAGTACTTC. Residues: CASSYDRGQETQYF.